These 15 T cell receptor beta chains share one sample of origin, sequenced in a study of OX40 agonist ivuxolimab in advanced cancers. TCRdb's copy holds only in-frame clones and misses some; the assay was immunoSEQ multiplex PCR. Here the sample spans more than 100,000 clones, around 93% being singletons. The sample here was CD4+ or CD8+ T cells sorted from blood, taken in a trial of the OX40 agonist ivuxolimab. Receptors were obtained from an adult with an advanced solid tumor such as melanoma, head and neck, liver or kidney cancer.

The V call is TRBV11-2, the J call TRBJ1-2; D might be TRBD1 (5 bases). Looked up from germline, CDR1 is SGHAT and CDR2 is FQNNGV. CDR3 size: 17 residues. V lost 0 bases and J 0 bases, leaving 14 bases between the germline ends. The CDR3 DNA reads TGTGCCAGCAGCTTAGAGCTTTACCAGGACACTAACTATGGCTACACCTTC. It yields the protein CASSLELYQDTNYGYTF.

The chain carries TRBV18 and TRBJ2-2; D gene unclear. Trimming took off 2 bases at V and 8 bases at J, with 6 bases between the two ends. CDR1 is KGHSH, CDR2 LQKENI, per germline. CDR3 length: 12 amino acids. CDR3 bases: TGTGCCAGCTCACCAGGGCGAGGGGAGCTGTTTTTT. It specifies CASSPGRGELFF.

This chain uses TRBV18 with TRBJ1-6, with D perhaps TRBD1 (5 bases). CDR3 size: 15 residues. Germline V gene sequence: CDR1 KGHSH, CDR2 LQKENI. The V and J ends lost 1 base and 7 bases respectively, with 11 bases between them. The CDR3 loop reads CASSPLGTQNSPLHF. The CDR3 DNA sequence: TGTGCCAGCTCACCACTAGGGACTCAAAATTCACCCCTCCACTTT. Variable domain in full (rest from reference TRBV18 and TRBJ1-6): NAGVMQNPRHLVRRRGQEARLRCSPMKGHSHVYWYRQLPEEGLKFMVYLQKENIIDESGMPKERFSAEFPKEGPSILRIQQVVRGDSAAYFCASSPLGTQNSPLHFGNGTRLTVT.

This clone occurred once. This chain links TRBV7-2 with TRBJ2-7, with 9 bases that match TRBD2. In germline, CDR1 is SGHTA, CDR2 FQGNSA. V was clipped by 2 bases and J by 0 bases; unmatched bases: 5. This CDR3 spans 16 amino acids. CDR3: CASSLLGGRGSYEQYF. In DNA, the CDR3 is TGTGCCAGCAGCTTATTGGGCGGGAGGGGCTCCTACGAGCAGTACTTC. The full variable domain, its missing parts supplied by reference TRBV7-2 and TRBJ2-7, is GAGVSQSPSNKVTEKGKDVELRCDPISGHTALYWYRQSLGQGLEFLIYFQGNSAPDKSGLPSDRFSAERTGGSVSTLTIQRTQQEDSAVYLCASSLLGGRGSYEQYFGPGTRLTVT.

V usage is TRBV5-5 and J usage is TRBJ1-5, with D hard to call. V was trimmed by 4 bases and J by 3 bases, leaving 14 bases between them. There are 15 residues in the CDR3. Germline CDR1 is SGHKS and CDR2 is YYEKEE (reference sequence). The chain's CDR3 is CASSHIPGDNQPQHF. CDR3 nucleotide sequence: TGTGCCAGCAGCCACATTCCCGGGGACAATCAGCCCCAGCATTTT.

The V gene is TRBV25-1, the J gene TRBJ2-1; D is possibly TRBD1 (7 bases). Germline V gene sequence: CDR1 MGHDK, CDR2 SYGVNS. The CDR3 consists of 14 residues. V was cut by 7 bases and J by 8 bases, with 18 bases left in between. The CDR3 sequence is CASISQGGLDEQFF. DNA of the CDR3: TGTGCCAGCATAAGTCAGGGGGGCTTGGATGAGCAGTTCTTC.

This chain uses TRBV18 with TRBJ2-3, with TRBD2 matching over 14 bases. CDR1 is KGHSH and CDR2 is LQKENI in the germline V gene. The CDR3 has 16 residues. J was trimmed by 5 bases and V by 5 bases; bases with no gene match: 6. The CDR3 nucleotides are TGTGCCAGCTCAAGACCCGGACTAGCGGGAGGAGATACGCAGTATTTT. This encodes CASSRPGLAGGDTQYF.

The J gene is TRBJ2-1, the V gene TRBV19; 9 bases are a match to TRBD2. The CDR3 runs 14 residues. Germline V gives CDR1 LNHDA, CDR2 SQIVND (reference sequence). The ends lost 6 bases at V and 7 bases at J; junction bases unmatched: 7. The CDR3 sequence is CASRLAGVINEQFF. The DNA for the CDR3 is TGTGCCAGTAGACTAGCGGGCGTGATTAATGAGCAGTTCTTC.

The J gene is TRBJ2-1, the V gene TRBV9, with 12 bases that match TRBD2. The CDR3 sequence is 14 residues long. V was clipped by 4 bases and J by 10 bases; unmatched bases: 6. Per germline, CDR1 SGDLS and CDR2 YYNGEE. CDR3 sequence reads: CASSTLLAGGEQFF. Here the CDR3 DNA reads TGTGCCAGCAGCACCCTTCTAGCGGGGGGGGAGCAGTTCTTC.

The V and J genes are TRBV11-2 and TRBJ2-7; D unresolved. Trimming took 1 base from V and 6 from J, leaving 16 bases between them. The germline CDR1 and CDR2 sequences are SGHAT and FQNNGV. The CDR3 is 15 amino acids. Here the CDR3 DNA reads TGTGCCAGCAGCTTAGGAGGCCTCGGATCGGGCGAGCAGTACTTC. Its protein product is CASSLGGLGSGEQYF.

The chain links TRBV6-6 to TRBJ1-5; possibly TRBD1 for D (6 bases). This CDR3 spans 14 amino acids. Trimming left V 0 bases short and J 9 bases short, with 12 bases between. CDR1 and CDR2 (germline): MNHNY, SVGAGI (reference sequence). The CDR3 DNA is TGTGCCAGCAGTTACTCCGTAGGGGGGGGGCCCCAGCATTTT. Protein sequence: CASSYSVGGGPQHF.

This chain links TRBV2 with TRBJ1-3; 7 positions agree with TRBD1. This CDR3 contains 14 residues. Per the germline V gene, CDR1 is SNHLY and CDR2 is FYNNEI. The J segment lost 4 bases and the V segment lost 4 bases, leaving 4 bases of the junction unmatched. CDR3 bases: TGTGCCAGCAGTGGAACAGGGGTCGGAAACACCATATATTTT. Translated: CASSGTGVGNTIYF.

This rearrangement joins TRBV7-6 to TRBJ2-5; 8 nucleotides match TRBD1. The length of the CDR3 is 14 residues. V shed 4 bases and J 4 bases; nucleotides not matched to a gene: 5. Germline CDR1 is SGHVS and CDR2 is FNYEAQ. In DNA form, the CDR3 reads TGTGCCAGCAGCTGGACAGGGACAACAGAGACCCAGTACTTC. Protein: CASSWTGTTETQYF.

Only one count was recorded for this clone. The V gene is TRBV7-6, the J gene TRBJ1-1; D not certain. CDR1 and CDR2 from the germline V gene are SGHVS and FNYEAQ. V was shortened by 4 bases and J by 0 bases, with 18 bases between the two germline ends. The CDR3 loop spans 17 amino acids. CDR3 nucleotide sequence: TGTGCCAGCAGCTCCCAAGGCAGAACCAACGTGAACACTGAAGCTTTCTTT. The encoded protein is CASSSQGRTNVNTEAFF.

The V and J genes are TRBV5-1 and TRBJ1-3; TRBD1 is a possible D gene (6 bases). The CDR3 runs 19 residues. Germline V gene sequence: CDR1 SGHRS, CDR2 YFSETQ. The germline V and J ends were trimmed by 4 bases and 0 bases, with 23 bases remaining between them. DNA for the CDR3: TGCGCCAGCAGCCTGGGGGCAGGGCCAAGCTCCGACTCTGGAAACACCATATATTTT. This gives the protein CASSLGAGPSSDSGNTIYF.